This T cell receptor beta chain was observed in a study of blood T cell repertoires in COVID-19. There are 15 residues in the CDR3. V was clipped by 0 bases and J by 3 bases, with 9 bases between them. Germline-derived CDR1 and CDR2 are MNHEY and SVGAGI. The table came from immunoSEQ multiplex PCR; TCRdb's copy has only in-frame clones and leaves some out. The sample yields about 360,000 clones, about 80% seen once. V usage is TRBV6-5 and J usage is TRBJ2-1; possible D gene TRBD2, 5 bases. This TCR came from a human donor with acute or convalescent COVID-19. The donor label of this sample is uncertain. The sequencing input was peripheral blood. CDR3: CASSYSGAVYNEQFF. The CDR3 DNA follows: TGTGCCAGCAGTTACTCAGGAGCGGTCTACAATGAGCAGTTCTTC.